This TCR beta chain came from a study of blood T cell repertoires in COVID-19. The germline V and J ends were trimmed by 3 bases and 5 bases, with 16 bases remaining between them. Germline V gene sequence: CDR1 KGHSH, CDR2 LQKENI. The CDR3 has 15 residues. Clones were read by immunoSEQ multiplex PCR, and TCRdb kept only the in-frame ones, dropping some. The sample holds about 190,000 clones; about nine tenths are singletons and the top ten take 0.5% to 0.55%. This clonotype was sampled from a man in his forties or fifties with acute or convalescent COVID-19. The material sequenced was peripheral blood. This rearrangement joins TRBV18 to TRBJ2-5, with D possibly matching TRBD2 (5 bases). CDR3 amino acids: CASSPMMASSETQYF. CDR3 DNA sequence: TGTGCCAGCTCACCCATGATGGCTAGCTCGGAGACCCAGTACTTC.